These T cell receptor beta chains were read from a single sample in a study of cytomegalovirus exposure and HLA in healthy donors. Profiling relied on immunoSEQ multiplex PCR, and the TCRdb table lists in-frame clones only, not all of them. The data show 130,000 to 150,000 clones, about 70% seen once. The sample was PBMCs. The receptor source for this set is a man aged 55 to 70 in good health and CMV-seronegative. CDR3s include the opening cysteine and the closing phenylalanine or tryptophan. The D gene is left open where the match is weak. The size field is filled for only some rows; it gives once, few, many or a size class.

size | D | J | V | CDR3 | DNA
. | . | TRBJ1-6 | TRBV30 | CAWSVDSFSPLHF | TGTGCCTGGAGTGTAGACAGCTTTTCACCCCTCCACTTT
few | TRBD1 | TRBJ2-1 | TRBV30 | CAWITGQGKYEQFF | TGTGCCTGGATAACGGGACAGGGGAAGTATGAGCAGTTCTTC
. | . | TRBJ2-2 | TRBV28 | CASSRTSTGELFF | TGTGCCAGCAGCCGGACTTCCACCGGGGAGCTGTTTTTT
. | . | TRBJ1-1 | TRBV18 | CASSRGSNTEAFF | TGTGCCAGCTCACGGGGCTCGAACACTGAAGCTTTCTTT
once | . | TRBJ2-5 | TRBV6-1 | CASSEASLNLDRSQETQYF | TGTGCCAGCAGTGAAGCGTCCCTGAATCTAGACAGAAGCCAAGAGACCCAGTACTTC
few | TRBD2 | TRBJ2-2 | TRBV4-3 | CASSQEGGIAGEYTGELFF | TGCGCCAGCAGCCAAGAAGGGGGAATAGCGGGAGAATACACCGGGGAGCTGTTTTTT
. | . | TRBJ1-2 | TRBV6-5 | CASSFEQAYGYPF | TGTGCCAGCAGTTTCGAACAGGCCTATGGCTACCCCTTC
. | TRBD2 | TRBJ2-7 | TRBV28 | CASSSSAGRAYEQYF | TGTGCCAGCAGCTCCTCCGCAGGGAGGGCCTACGAGCAGTACTTC
. | . | TRBJ2-3 | TRBV4-3 | CASSQDTGDTQYF | TGCGCCAGCAGCCAAGATACAGGGGATACGCAGTATTTT
. | TRBD1 | TRBJ1-2 | TRBV7-9 | CASSPGQPYGYTF | TGTGCCAGCAGCCCGGGACAGCCCTATGGCTACACCTTC
. | TRBD2 | TRBJ2-7 | TRBV9 | CASSVGASGFDEQYF | TGTGCCAGCAGCGTAGGGGCTAGCGGGTTCGACGAGCAGTACTTC
. | TRBD2 | TRBJ2-5 | TRBV30 | CAWISGGETQYF | TGTGCCTGGATTTCGGGAGGAGAGACCCAGTACTTC
. | . | TRBJ2-5 | TRBV28 | CASRGSGQKETQYF | TGTGCCAGCAGGGGTAGTGGACAGAAAGAGACCCAGTACTTC
few | TRBD1 | TRBJ1-1 | TRBV28 | CASHLTGVNTEAFF | TGTGCCAGCCATTTGACAGGGGTGAACACTGAAGCTTTCTTT
. | TRBD2 | TRBJ2-3 | TRBV10-1 | CASSSSGMAQYF | TGCGCCAGCAGTTCTAGCGGGATGGCGCAGTATTTT
. | . | TRBJ2-5 | TRBV25-1 | CASKRVGEQYF | TGTGCCAGCAAACGGGTTGGAGAGCAGTACTTC
. | TRBD1 | TRBJ1-1 | TRBV29-1 | CSVVQGATEAFF | TGCAGCGTAGTACAGGGGGCCACTGAAGCTTTCTTT
. | TRBD2 | TRBJ2-1 | TRBV19 | CASSAPGLASEQFF | TGTGCCAGTAGTGCCCCGGGACTAGCAAGTGAGCAGTTCTTC
. | TRBD1 | TRBJ2-7 | TRBV2 | CASSAGTGLREQYF | TGTGCCAGCAGTGCGGGGACAGGGCTACGTGAGCAGTACTTC
once | . | TRBJ2-7 | TRBV18 | CASSQGVLSGDEQYF | TGTGCCAGCTCACAGGGGGTCTTATCGGGCGACGAGCAGTACTTC
. | . | TRBJ1-5 | TRBV5-6 | CASSSRGPSNQPQHF | TGTGCCAGCAGCTCAAGAGGCCCGAGCAATCAGCCCCAGCATTTT
. | . | TRBJ2-7 | TRBV30 | CAWGSYEQYF | TGTGCCTGGGGCAGCTACGAGCAGTACTTC
. | TRBD2 | TRBJ2-5 | TRBV7-7 | CASSPGGQETQYF | TGTGCTAGCAGCCCCGGGGGGCAAGAGACCCAGTACTTC
. | . | TRBJ1-1 | TRBV27 | CASSLWGADTEAFF | TGTGCCAGCAGTTTATGGGGAGCGGACACTGAAGCTTTCTTT
. | . | TRBJ2-7 | TRBV7-9 | CASSPTRAQGPSYEQYF | TGTGCCAGCAGCCCTACACGAGCCCAGGGCCCTTCCTACGAGCAGTACTTC
. | TRBD1 | TRBJ2-3 | TRBV28 | CASGDRDRGTDTQYF | TGTGCCAGCGGCGACCGGGACAGGGGGACGGATACGCAGTATTTT
. | TRBD1 | TRBJ1-1 | TRBV18 | CASSLGQGASEAFF | TGTGCCAGCTCACTGGGACAGGGGGCATCTGAAGCTTTCTTT
once | . | TRBJ2-3 | TRBV5-1 | CASSSLSTDTQYF | TGCGCCAGCAGCTCCCTAAGCACAGATACGCAGTATTTT
. | TRBD1 | TRBJ1-5 | TRBV6-5 | CASSPGTGGNQPQHF | TGTGCCAGCAGTCCCGGGACAGGGGGCAATCAGCCCCAGCATTTT
. | TRBD2 | TRBJ2-1 | TRBV6-5 | CASSYSTSGPYNEQFF | TGTGCCAGCAGTTACTCGACTAGCGGCCCCTACAATGAGCAGTTCTTC
. | . | TRBJ1-3 | TRBV5-1 | CASSSGGDTIYF | TGCGCCAGCAGCTCCGGGGGGGACACCATATATTTT
. | . | TRBJ2-7 | TRBV18 | CASSSSVNYEQYF | TGTGCCAGCTCATCTAGCGTCAACTACGAGCAGTACTTC
. | . | TRBJ1-4 | TRBV9 | CASSPQGATNEKLFF | TGTGCCAGCAGCCCACAGGGAGCAACTAATGAAAAACTGTTTTTT
. | . | TRBJ1-5 | TRBV5-1 | CASSLNSGYNQPQHF | TGCGCCAGCAGCTTAAACAGTGGGTACAATCAGCCCCAGCATTTT
. | TRBD1 | TRBJ2-7 | TRBV7-6 | CASSLDILGQSSGYEQYF | TGTGCCAGCAGCTTAGATATCTTGGGACAGTCCTCAGGCTACGAGCAGTACTTC
. | TRBD1 | TRBJ2-7 | TRBV30 | CALDRGQKGQYF | TGTGCCTTGGACAGGGGGCAAAAGGGGCAGTACTTC
few | . | TRBJ2-7 | TRBV19 | CASSAGSYEQYF | TGTGCCAGTAGTGCGGGGTCCTACGAGCAGTACTTC
. | TRBD1 | TRBJ1-1 | TRBV29-1 | CSVGTGGVNTEAFF | TGCAGCGTTGGGACAGGGGGGGTGAACACTGAAGCTTTCTTT
. | . | TRBJ2-1 | TRBV5-4 | CASSPGSSKNEQFF | TGTGCCAGCAGCCCCGGTTCGTCTAAAAATGAGCAGTTCTTC
few | TRBD2 | TRBJ2-1 | TRBV7-2 | CASSLSSGISLPYNEQFF | TGTGCCAGCAGCTTATCTAGCGGGATATCCTTGCCCTACAATGAGCAGTTCTTC
. | . | TRBJ2-3 | TRBV30 | CAWTAGLEGKADTQYF | TGTGCCTGGACCGCGGGCTTGGAGGGGAAAGCAGATACGCAGTATTTT
. | . | TRBJ1-3 | TRBV29-1 | CSGGSGNTIYF | TGCAGCGGCGGCTCTGGAAACACCATATATTTT
. | TRBD1 | TRBJ2-7 | TRBV6-1 | CASLLDRGMIEQYF | TGTGCCAGTCTTTTGGACAGGGGAATGATCGAGCAGTACTTC
. | . | TRBJ2-5 | TRBV6-1 | CASSEGARRQETQYF | TGTGCCAGCAGTGAAGGGGCACGGAGGCAAGAGACCCAGTACTTC
. | TRBD2 | TRBJ2-7 | TRBV9 | CASSVGASGIFYEQYF | TGTGCCAGCAGCGTAGGGGCTAGCGGGATCTTCTACGAGCAGTACTTC
. | TRBD2 | TRBJ2-1 | TRBV28 | CASSLFSGKYEQFF | TGTGCCAGCAGTTTATTTAGCGGGAAGTATGAGCAGTTCTTC
. | . | TRBJ1-1 | TRBV5-1 | CASSLVPGQNTEAFF | TGCGCCAGCAGCTTGGTGCCGGGACAGAACACTGAAGCTTTCTTT
. | TRBD1 | TRBJ2-6 | TRBV9 | CASSPRQGGSGANVLTF | TGTGCCAGCAGCCCACGACAGGGGGGCTCTGGGGCCAACGTCCTGACTTTC
. | . | TRBJ1-5 | TRBV15 | CATSRDPRGLDQPQHF | TGTGCCACCAGCAGAGATCCCAGAGGACTCGATCAGCCCCAGCATTTT
. | TRBD2 | TRBJ2-3 | TRBV5-1 | CASSLGVAGVDTQYF | TGCGCCAGCAGCTTGGGGGTAGCGGGAGTAGATACGCAGTATTTT
once | TRBD1 | TRBJ2-1 | TRBV2 | CASRHIRDRGPNEQFF | TGTGCCAGCAGACATATCCGGGACAGGGGGCCCAATGAGCAGTTCTTC
. | . | TRBJ2-7 | TRBV28 | CASSLPQGGPVYEQYF | TGTGCCAGCAGTTTACCCCAGGGGGGTCCGGTATACGAGCAGTACTTC